This TCR beta chain was recorded in a study of blood T cell repertoires in COVID-19. Study in general: Both acute and convalescent COVID-19 samples were obtained from the United States, Italy and Spain. The analysed material was cDNA or gDNA that came from T cells, B-cell-depleted T cells, or PBMCs.

Authors' processing steps: By means of reference gene primer amplification, nucleated cell counts were estimated. Assay: immunoSEQ multiplex PCR; the TCRdb copy retains only in-frame clones and omits some. V and J calls and clone size are given by that table; D and trimming were obtained from the DNA. The sample includes around 200,000 clones, almost 90% of them seen just once. With 6 bases removed from V and 2 bases from J, the gap between germline ends came to 10 bases. The CDR3 is 13 amino acids. Per germline, CDR1 SGHTA and CDR2 FQGNSA. This clone was found once. The chain joins TRBV7-2 to TRBJ2-5; D is possibly TRBD1 (5 bases). The sequenced material came from peripheral blood. This clonotype was obtained from a man between 18 and 29 years old with active or convalescent COVID-19. The CDR3 nucleotides read TGTGCCAGCAGACCGAGACAGCAAGAGACCCAGTACTTC. Protein: CASRPRQQETQYF.